The 30 T cell receptor beta chains below were found in one sample sequenced in a study of beta chain features in type 1 diabetes. Since all of the isolated RNA was reverse transcribed, expressed TCRB transcripts were what got sequenced. Assay used: immunoSEQ multiplex PCR; TCRdb lists only in-frame clones, some missing. The table lists some 900,000 clones, 17% of them singletons, with 0.02% to 0.025% in the top ten. The material sequenced was naive CD4+ T cells from blood. Receptor source: a woman younger than 35 in good health.

This clone was picked up a small number of times. V is TRBV7-3 and J is TRBJ2-3; 9 nucleotides line up with TRBD2. CDR3 length equals 15 residues. CDR1 SGHTA and CDR2 FQGTGA come from the germline V gene. V lost 0 bases to trimming and J lost 3 bases; unmatched junction nucleotides: 1. The CDR3 region is CASSLTREGTDTQYF. The CDR3 bases are TGTGCCAGCAGCTTAACGCGGGAGGGGACAGATACGCAGTATTTT.

The chain couples TRBV7-2 to TRBJ2-2; D assignment may be TRBD1 or TRBD2 (5 bases each). Per the germline V gene, CDR1 is SGHTA and CDR2 is FQGNSA. Trimming took 5 bases from V and 5 from J, leaving 18 bases between them. This CDR3 has 16 amino acids. This chain's CDR3 is CASSRGGGVKTGELFF. In nucleotides, the CDR3 is TGTGCCAGCAGCCGCGGTGGGGGAGTAAAAACCGGGGAGCTGTTTTTT.

The chain carries TRBV15 and TRBJ2-6, with D tentatively TRBD2 (6 bases). V dropped 0 bases and J dropped 4 bases, with 13 bases sitting between them. Germline-derived CDR1 and CDR2 are LNHNV and YYDKDF (reference sequence). The CDR3 length is 17 residues. The CDR3: CATSRDLGAGGANVLTF. Written as DNA, the CDR3 is TGTGCCACCAGCAGAGATTTAGGGGCGGGAGGGGCCAACGTCCTGACTTTC.

The V call is TRBV5-1, the J call TRBJ2-2; no clear D. CDR1 is SGHRS and CDR2 is YFSETQ in the germline V gene. The CDR3 has 12 amino acids. V gave up 6 bases and J gave up 6 bases, with 9 bases separating them. DNA of the CDR3: TGCGCCAGCAAACACAACCCCGGGGAGCTGTTTTTT. Encoded protein: CASKHNPGELFF.

CDR3 residues: CASSLVSAVSEQYF. CDR3 DNA sequence: TGTGCCAGCAGCTTAGTGTCAGCAGTGAGCGAGCAGTACTTC. The V gene is TRBV11-1, the J gene TRBJ2-7; D is undetermined. The length of the CDR3 is 14 residues. Trimming left V 1 base short and J 6 bases short, with 13 bases between. Germline assignment: CDR1 SGHAT and CDR2 FQDESV (reference sequence).

The J gene is TRBJ2-6, the V gene TRBV15; D is ambiguous. Trimming cost V 1 base and J 0 bases, with 7 bases left between them. Germline-derived CDR1 and CDR2 are LNHNV and YYDKDF (reference sequence). This CDR3 comprises 16 residues. CDR3 protein: CATSRGPDSGANVLTF. DNA of the CDR3: TGTGCCACCAGCAGAGGACCGGACTCTGGGGCCAACGTCCTGACTTTC.

This chain uses TRBV5-1 with TRBJ2-7, with 7 positions matching TRBD1. This CDR3 is 13 amino acids long. Germline V gives CDR1 SGHRS, CDR2 YFSETQ. V was clipped by 2 bases and J by 4 bases; unmatched bases: 3. The CDR3 DNA follows: TGCGCCAGCAGCTTAGGGACAGAATACGAGCAGTACTTC. Translating gives CASSLGTEYEQYF.

With respect to this clone: The junction departs from germline at one end; a sequencing error may be responsible. V gene TRBV7-6 combines with J gene TRBJ2-1, with D possibly being TRBD1 (5 bases). The germline CDR1 and CDR2 sequences are SGHVS and FNYEAQ. This CDR3 region has 15 residues. CDR3 nucleotides: TGTGCCAGCAGCTTAGGGCAGGGCCTATACAATAAGCAGTTCTTC. Its protein is CASSLGQGLYNKQFF.

The sample holds a few counts of this clone. The V call is TRBV7-2, the J call TRBJ2-3; D is perhaps TRBD1 (6 bases). In germline, CDR1 is SGHTA, CDR2 FQGNSA. Trimming stripped 3 bases from V and 3 bases from J, with 16 bases between. CDR3 length equals 16 residues. CDR3 protein: CASSFPPQGATDTQYF. The CDR3 DNA follows: TGTGCCAGCAGCTTCCCTCCACAGGGTGCGACAGATACGCAGTATTTT.

This chain uses TRBV19 with TRBJ1-5; D is perhaps TRBD1 (6 bases). The V end lost 5 bases, the J end lost 6 bases, and 17 bases lay between the germline ends. Germline CDR1 reads LNHDA; CDR2 reads SQIVND (reference sequence). CDR3 length equals 15 residues. CDR3 DNA: TGTGCCAGTAGTCCCGTCACCGACAGGCGTCAGCCCCAGCATTTT. This codes for CASSPVTDRRQPQHF.

This chain uses TRBV2 with TRBJ1-1, with D uncertain. The CDR3 totals 12 residues. Trimming pared 6 bases from V and 8 bases from J, leaving 13 bases between. Looked up from germline, CDR1 is SNHLY and CDR2 is FYNNEI. The CDR3 nucleotides are TGTGCCAGCAGCGACGACCGAGCCGAAGCTTTCTTT. This translates into CASSDDRAEAFF.

This clone was seen a handful of times. The chain employs TRBV7-9 and TRBJ2-7; 7 bases agree with TRBD1. After removal of 3 bases from V and 1 base from J, the junction contained 6 bases not matched to a gene. The germline V gene encodes CDR1 SEHNR and CDR2 FQNEAQ (reference sequence). CDR3 length: 15 amino acids. The DNA of the CDR3 is TGTGCCAGCAGCTTCCGAGGGACAGAATCCTACGAGCAGTACTTC. Its protein is CASSFRGTESYEQYF.

Comment on this clone: This specimen includes other DNA sequences encoding the same CDR3. The chain combines TRBV20-1 with TRBJ1-1; no clear D gene. Germline V gene data show CDR1 as DFQATT and CDR2 as SNEGSKA (reference sequence). The ends were cut back, 1 base at V and 3 bases at J, with 3 bases in the middle. The CDR3 extends over 11 amino acids. The CDR3 region is CSARGDTEAFF. In DNA form, the CDR3 reads TGCAGTGCTAGAGGGGACACTGAAGCTTTCTTT.

In its sample, this clone was seen a few times. The chain carries TRBV6-6 and TRBJ2-2; 7 nucleotides align to TRBD2. CDR1 MNHNY and CDR2 SVGAGI come from the germline V gene (reference sequence). This CDR3 region has 14 residues. J was trimmed by 6 bases and V by 7 bases; bases with no gene match: 8. CDR3 sequence reads: CASIKAGVAGELFF. The CDR3 DNA sequence: TGTGCCAGCATCAAGGCGGGAGTTGCCGGGGAGCTGTTTTTT.

The rearrangement joins TRBV29-1 to TRBJ1-1; TRBD1 aligns across 10 bases. J gave up 5 bases and V 6 bases, and 6 bases lay outside the gene matches. The CDR3 is 13 residues long. CDR1 is SQVTM, CDR2 ANQGSEA, per germline. CDR3 in amino acids: CSVSDRGHTEAFF. Here the CDR3 DNA reads TGCAGCGTCTCAGACAGGGGGCATACTGAAGCTTTCTTT.

The chain uses TRBV15 and TRBJ2-4; 7 bases fit TRBD1. The CDR3 runs to 13 residues. CDR1 and CDR2 from the germline V gene are LNHNV and YYDKDF (reference sequence). Germline trimming cut 6 bases from V and 8 bases from J; bases unmatched to any gene: 7. CDR3 DNA: TGTGCCACCAGGGCGACAGGGTCCGACATTCAGTACTTC. It is translated as CATRATGSDIQYF.

This clone was counted only a few times. V usage is TRBV9 and J usage is TRBJ2-3; TRBD2 is a possible D gene (6 bases). Germline V CDR1 and CDR2: SGDLS, YYNGEE. CDR3 size: 15 residues. Trimming stripped 2 bases from V and 2 bases from J, with 12 bases between. CDR3 region: CASSVLGGLTDTQYF. The CDR3 DNA sequence: TGTGCCAGCAGCGTTTTGGGAGGCCTCACAGATACGCAGTATTTT.

In its sample, this clone was seen a few times. The chain couples TRBV18 to TRBJ1-4; the D gene is possibly TRBD1 (6 bases). Germline CDR1 reads KGHSH; CDR2 reads LQKENI. The CDR3 consists of 15 residues. Trimming removed 5 bases from V and 8 bases from J, with 18 bases in between. The CDR3 reads CASSSLRGSGEKLFF. The CDR3, as DNA: TGTGCCAGCTCATCCCTCAGGGGATCTGGAGAAAAACTGTTTTTT.

This chain uses TRBV4-3 with TRBJ2-7; maybe TRBD1 (6 bases). This CDR3 has 15 amino acids. The germline V and J ends were trimmed by 2 bases and 4 bases, with 15 bases remaining between them. Germline V CDR1 and CDR2: LGHNA, YSLEER. The chain's CDR3 is CASSQLPDSYYEQYF. The CDR3 bases are TGCGCCAGCAGCCAACTCCCGGACAGTTATTACGAGCAGTACTTC.

This clone was observed a handful of times. The genes are TRBV10-3 and TRBJ2-3; D gene ambiguous. V shed 8 bases and J shed 6 bases, with 18 bases lying between them. Germline assignment: CDR1 ENHRY and CDR2 SYGVKD. The CDR3 is made up of 14 amino acids. Here the CDR3 DNA reads TGTGCCATCGGCGGCCCGACATTAGTGGATACGCAGTATTTT. It specifies CAIGGPTLVDTQYF.

This clone has a handful of counts. The chain has TRBV7-2 and TRBJ2-7; 8 bases fit TRBD2. Germline V gene sequence: CDR1 SGHTA, CDR2 FQGNSA. Unmatched junction bases numbered 6, after V lost 1 base and J lost 1 base. This CDR3 contains 16 residues. CDR3 region: CASSLVASGLSYEQYF. The CDR3 DNA is TGTGCCAGCAGCTTAGTGGCTAGCGGGCTTTCCTACGAGCAGTACTTC.

The sample holds a few counts of this clone. V is TRBV2 and J is TRBJ2-3; D might be TRBD2 (6 bases). V was trimmed by 6 bases and J by 0 bases, leaving 19 bases between them. CDR1 and CDR2 from the germline V gene are SNHLY and FYNNEI. This CDR3 is built from 17 residues. The CDR3 DNA follows: TGTGCCAGCAGCCTGCCCTTGCGGGGCTATAGCACAGATACGCAGTATTTT. This gives the protein CASSLPLRGYSTDTQYF.

This clone has only a few counts. The chain uses TRBV12-5 and TRBJ2-5; tentatively, D is TRBD1 or TRBD2 (5 bases each). The V end was cut by 6 bases, the J end by 5 bases, with 7 bases between. Germline assignment: CDR1 LGHNT and CDR2 FRNRAP. The CDR3 has 11 amino acids. The DNA for the CDR3 is TGTGCTAGTGGGTGGGGGGAGACCCAGTACTTC. It translates to CASGWGETQYF. Together with reference TRBV12-5 and TRBJ2-5, the CDR3 gives the full variable domain: DARVTQTPRHKVTEMGQEVTMRCQPILGHNTVFWYRQTMMQGLELLAYFRNRAPLDDSGMPKDRFSAEMPDATLATLKIQPSEPRDSAVYFCASGWGETQYFGPGTRLLVL.

This rearrangement joins TRBV19 to TRBJ2-7; weak D call: TRBD1 (5 bases). This CDR3 has 13 residues. V shed 8 bases and J shed 6 bases, with 17 bases lying between them. Germline CDR1 reads LNHDA; CDR2 reads SQIVND (reference sequence). CDR3 nucleotides: TGTGCCAGTGGTCGTGCAGGGCGCTTCGAGCAGTACTTC. It is translated as CASGRAGRFEQYF. Full variable domain (remainder filled in from reference TRBV19 and TRBJ2-7): DGGITQSPKYLFRKEGQNVTLSCEQNLNHDAMYWYRQDPGQGLRLIYYSQIVNDFQKGDIAEGYSVSREKKESFPLTVTSAQKNPTAFYLCASGRAGRFEQYFGPGTRLTVT.

This clone was picked up a small number of times. The chain carries TRBV5-1 and TRBJ2-3, with 10 bases aligning to TRBD2. The CDR3 is 16 amino acids. Germline-derived CDR1 and CDR2 are SGHRS and YFSETQ. J lost 1 base, V lost 4 bases, and 6 bases had no gene match. This CDR3 reads CASSPGLAVRTDTQYF. DNA for the CDR3: TGCGCCAGCAGCCCTGGACTAGCGGTCCGCACAGATACGCAGTATTTT.

In nucleotides, the CDR3 is TGTGCCAGCAGTTTTGGCGAATCCTACGAGCAGTACTTC. Amino acids: CASSFGESYEQYF. The V gene is TRBV6-6, the J gene TRBJ2-7; D call uncertain. Germline CDR1 is MNHNY and CDR2 is SVGAGI (reference sequence). The CDR3 length is 13 residues. V was cut by 4 bases and J by 1 base, with 8 bases left in between.

Concerning this clone itself: Additional DNA sequences in this sample encode the identical CDR3. The chain has TRBV5-6 and TRBJ2-7, with no clear D. V dropped 2 bases and J dropped 3 bases, with 6 bases sitting between them. Looked up from germline, CDR1 is SGHDT and CDR2 is YYEEEE. The CDR3 has 12 amino acids. This CDR3 is CASSFYGYEQYF. The CDR3 region has the DNA TGTGCCAGCAGCTTTTACGGCTACGAGCAGTACTTC.

This clone appeared a few times. The J gene is TRBJ2-7, the V gene TRBV7-9; unclear D gene. This CDR3 has 14 residues. Germline loops: CDR1 SEHNR, CDR2 FQNEAQ (reference sequence). Trimming removed 5 bases from V and 0 bases from J, with 11 bases in between. CDR3 DNA: TGTGCCAGCAGCGCCCGTGCTGACTCCTACGAGCAGTACTTC. Its translation is CASSARADSYEQYF.

The chain has TRBV7-6 and TRBJ2-5, with D possibly TRBD1 on 5 matching bases. Germline lookup yields CDR1 SGHVS and CDR2 FNYEAQ. The length of the CDR3 is 14 residues. V was trimmed by 4 bases and J by 5 bases, leaving 14 bases between them. The CDR3 bases are TGTGCCAGCAGCTCGCAGGGAATGAGGGAGACCCAGTACTTC. It specifies CASSSQGMRETQYF.

The gene calls are TRBV18 and TRBJ1-2, with 7 bases aligning to TRBD1. Germline V lookup: CDR1 KGHSH, CDR2 LQKENI. Unmatched junction bases numbered 11, after V lost 8 bases and J lost 5 bases. The CDR3 has 14 residues. CDR3 sequence: CASGHRGEGYGYTF. Here the CDR3 DNA reads TGTGCCAGCGGTCACAGGGGAGAAGGTTATGGCTACACCTTC.